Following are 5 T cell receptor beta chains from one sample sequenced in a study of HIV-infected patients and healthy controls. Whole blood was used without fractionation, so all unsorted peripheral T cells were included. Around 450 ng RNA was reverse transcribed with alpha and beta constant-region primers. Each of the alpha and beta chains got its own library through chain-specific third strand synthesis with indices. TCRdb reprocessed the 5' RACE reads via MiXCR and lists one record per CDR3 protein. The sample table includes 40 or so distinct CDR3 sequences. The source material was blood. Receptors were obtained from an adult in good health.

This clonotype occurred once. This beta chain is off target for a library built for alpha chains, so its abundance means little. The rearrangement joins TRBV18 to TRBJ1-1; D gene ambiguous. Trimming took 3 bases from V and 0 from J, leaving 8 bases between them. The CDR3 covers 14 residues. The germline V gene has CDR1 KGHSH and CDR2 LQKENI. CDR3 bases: TGTGCCAGCTCACCGATGCGGTTGAACACTGAAGCTTTCTTT. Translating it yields CASSPMRLNTEAFF.

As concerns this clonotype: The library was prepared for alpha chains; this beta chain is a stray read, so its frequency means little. The CDR3 DNA is TGTGCCAGCAGCTTTGAAGCTAACTATGGCTACACCTTC. Amino acid sequence: CASSFEANYGYTF. The chain combines TRBV7-9 with TRBJ1-2; no firm D call. Germline-derived CDR1 and CDR2 are SEHNR and FQNEAQ (reference sequence). This CDR3 contains 13 residues. V lost 3 bases and J lost 0, with 5 bases in between.

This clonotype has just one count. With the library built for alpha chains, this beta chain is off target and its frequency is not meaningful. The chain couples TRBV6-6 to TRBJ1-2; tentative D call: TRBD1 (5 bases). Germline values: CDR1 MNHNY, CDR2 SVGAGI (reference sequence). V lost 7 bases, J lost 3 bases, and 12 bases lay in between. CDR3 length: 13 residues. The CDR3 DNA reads TGTGCCAGCAAGATGGGACCGGACTATGGCTACACCTTC. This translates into CASKMGPDYGYTF.

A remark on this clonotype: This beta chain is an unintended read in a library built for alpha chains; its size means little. CDR3 sequence reads: CASSSWGRGYEQYF. CDR3 coding DNA: TGTGCCAGCAGCTCTTGGGGCAGGGGCTACGAGCAGTACTTC. V usage is TRBV7-2 and J usage is TRBJ2-7, with D maybe TRBD1 (6 bases). The CDR3 spans 14 residues. Trimming pared 4 bases from V and 3 bases from J, leaving 13 bases between. Germline CDR1 is SGHTA and CDR2 is FQGNSA.

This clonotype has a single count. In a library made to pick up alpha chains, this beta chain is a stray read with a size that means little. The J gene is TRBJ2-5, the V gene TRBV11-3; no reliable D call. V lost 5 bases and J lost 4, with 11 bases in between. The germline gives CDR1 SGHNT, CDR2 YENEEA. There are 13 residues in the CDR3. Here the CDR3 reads CASSLRMRETQYF. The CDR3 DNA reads TGTGCCAGCAGCCTGAGAATGAGAGAGACCCAGTACTTC.